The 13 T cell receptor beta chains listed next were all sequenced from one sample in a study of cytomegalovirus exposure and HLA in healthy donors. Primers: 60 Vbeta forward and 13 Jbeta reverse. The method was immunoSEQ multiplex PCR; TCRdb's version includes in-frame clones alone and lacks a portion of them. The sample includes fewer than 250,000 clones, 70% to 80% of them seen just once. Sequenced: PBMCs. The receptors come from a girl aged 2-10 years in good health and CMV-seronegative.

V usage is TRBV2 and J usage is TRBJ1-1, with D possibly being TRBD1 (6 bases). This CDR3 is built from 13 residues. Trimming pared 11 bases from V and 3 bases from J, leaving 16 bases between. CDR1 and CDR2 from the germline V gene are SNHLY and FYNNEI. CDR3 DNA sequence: TGTGCCGGCAAATACAGGGTCCACACTGAAGCTTTCTTT. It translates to CAGKYRVHTEAFF.

CDR3 DNA: TGTGCCAGCAGTTACTCGGGACAGGGACTAGGCAGCTACACCTTC. This codes for CASSYSGQGLGSYTF. The chain links TRBV6-5 to TRBJ1-2; 9 nucleotides match TRBD1. The CDR3 has 15 residues. Germline assignment: CDR1 MNHEY and CDR2 SVGAGI. J was trimmed by 9 bases and V by 0 bases; bases with no gene match: 8.

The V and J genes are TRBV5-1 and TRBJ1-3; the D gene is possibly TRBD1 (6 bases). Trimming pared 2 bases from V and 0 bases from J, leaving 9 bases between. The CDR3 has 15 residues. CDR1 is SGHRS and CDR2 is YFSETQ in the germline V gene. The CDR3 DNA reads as TGCGCCAGCAGCTTAAGGGGGGGCTCTGGAAACACCATATATTTT. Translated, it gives CASSLRGGSGNTIYF. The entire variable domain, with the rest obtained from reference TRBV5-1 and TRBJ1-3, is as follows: KAGVTQTPRYLIKTRGQQVTLSCSPISGHRSVSWYQQTPGQGLQFLFEYFSETQRNKGNFPGRFSGRQFSNSRSEMNVSTLELGDSALYLCASSLRGGSGNTIYFGEGSWLTVV.

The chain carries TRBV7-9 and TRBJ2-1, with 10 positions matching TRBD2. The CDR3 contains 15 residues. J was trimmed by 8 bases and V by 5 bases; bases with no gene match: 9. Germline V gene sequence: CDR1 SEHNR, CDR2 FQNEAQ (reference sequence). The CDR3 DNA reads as TGTGCCAGCAGCCCCCTGGCTAGCGGGGGCGATGAGCAGTTCTTC. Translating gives CASSPLASGGDEQFF.

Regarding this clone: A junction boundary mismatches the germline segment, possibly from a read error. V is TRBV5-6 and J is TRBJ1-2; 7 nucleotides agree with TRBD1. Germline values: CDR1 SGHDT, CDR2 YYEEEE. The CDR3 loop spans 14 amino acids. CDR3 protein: CASRLAGTAYGYTF. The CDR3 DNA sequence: TGTGCCAGCAGGTTGGCCGGGACAGCCTATGGCTACACCTTC.

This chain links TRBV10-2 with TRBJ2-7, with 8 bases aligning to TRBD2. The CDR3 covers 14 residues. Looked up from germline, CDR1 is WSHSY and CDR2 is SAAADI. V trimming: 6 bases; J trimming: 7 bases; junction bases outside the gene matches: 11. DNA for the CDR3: TGCGCCAGCAGGGGGACTAGTGGTTCGGAAGAGCAGTACTTC. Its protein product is CASRGTSGSEEQYF.

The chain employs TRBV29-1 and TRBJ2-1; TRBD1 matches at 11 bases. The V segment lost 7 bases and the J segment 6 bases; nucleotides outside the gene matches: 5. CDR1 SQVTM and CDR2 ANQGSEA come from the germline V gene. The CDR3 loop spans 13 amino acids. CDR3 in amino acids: CSGGQGEINEQFF. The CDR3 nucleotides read TGCAGCGGGGGACAGGGGGAAATCAATGAGCAGTTCTTC.

The CDR3, as DNA: TGTGCCATCACCCAGGACAGTTTCTCTGGAAACACCATATATTTT. The encoded protein is CAITQDSFSGNTIYF. The chain has TRBV10-3 and TRBJ1-3, with D perhaps TRBD1 (6 bases). Germline V gives CDR1 ENHRY, CDR2 SYGVKD. V was pared by 7 bases and J by 0 bases, with 13 bases between. The CDR3 consists of 15 residues.

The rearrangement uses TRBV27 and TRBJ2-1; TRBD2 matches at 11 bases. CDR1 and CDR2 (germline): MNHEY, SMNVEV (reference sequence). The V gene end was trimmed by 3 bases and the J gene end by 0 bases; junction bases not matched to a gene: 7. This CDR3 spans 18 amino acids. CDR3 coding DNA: TGTGCCAGCAGTTTTAGCGGGAGGGGGGGGAGCTCCTACAATGAGCAGTTCTTC. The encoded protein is CASSFSGRGGSSYNEQFF.

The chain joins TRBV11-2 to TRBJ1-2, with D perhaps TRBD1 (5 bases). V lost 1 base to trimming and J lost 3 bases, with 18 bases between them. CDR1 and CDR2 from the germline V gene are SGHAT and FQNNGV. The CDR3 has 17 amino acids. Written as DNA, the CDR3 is TGTGCCAGCAGCTTAGTGGGGCGGCAGGGAATTTACTATGGCTACACCTTC. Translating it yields CASSLVGRQGIYYGYTF.

The CDR3, as DNA: TGTGCCAGTAGTATAGTACTAGCGGGAACCTATGAGCAGTTCTTC. It specifies CASSIVLAGTYEQFF. The V and J genes are TRBV19 and TRBJ2-1; 10 bases align to TRBD2. Germline V lookup: CDR1 LNHDA, CDR2 SQIVND (reference sequence). This CDR3 comprises 15 residues. The ends lost 1 base at V and 8 bases at J; junction bases unmatched: 5.

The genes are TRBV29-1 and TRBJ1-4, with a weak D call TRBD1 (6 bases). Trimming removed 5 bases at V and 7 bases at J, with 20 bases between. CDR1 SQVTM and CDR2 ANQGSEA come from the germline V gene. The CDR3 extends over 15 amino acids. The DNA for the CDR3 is TGCAGCGTTTGGGGTGGGGGGGGCGTGGGTGAAAAACTGTTTTTT. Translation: CSVWGGGGVGEKLFF.

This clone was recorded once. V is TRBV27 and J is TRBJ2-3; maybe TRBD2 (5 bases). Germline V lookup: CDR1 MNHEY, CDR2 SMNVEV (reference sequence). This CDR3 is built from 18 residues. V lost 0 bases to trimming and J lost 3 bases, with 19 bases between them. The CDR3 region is CASSLSTMTGFRTDTQYF. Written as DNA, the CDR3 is TGTGCCAGCAGTTTATCAACCATGACGGGGTTTAGGACAGATACGCAGTATTTT.